This T cell receptor beta chain comes out of a study of T cell repertoires in cytomegalovirus infection. There are many counts of this clonotype. TCRdb itself ran the reads through MiXCR, one entry per CDR3 protein. The sample gives about 260,000 distinct CDR3 sequences, around 13% of which show up once; 8.8% is in the top ten. The CDR3 is 15 residues long. With 1 base clipped from V and 7 bases from J, the junction kept 6 bases outside the gene matches. Germline CDR1 SGHTA, CDR2 FQGNSA. Sequenced input: PBMCs. This chain joins TRBV7-2 and TRBJ2-7; 11 bases are shared with TRBD1. The TCR was taken from a human donor in good health (CMV status not recorded). Some clones in this sample may be carry-over from other donors' samples. CDR3 protein: CASSLGTGGAREQYF. CDR3 in DNA: TGTGCCAGCAGCTTAGGGACAGGGGGCGCGAGGGAGCAGTACTTC. The full variable domain, its missing parts supplied by reference TRBV7-2 and TRBJ2-7, is GAGVSQSPSNKVTEKGKDVELRCDPISGHTALYWYRQSLGQGLEFLIYFQGNSAPDKSGLPSDRFSAERTGGSVSTLTIQRTQQEDSAVYLCASSLGTGGAREQYFGPGTRLTVT.